This T cell receptor beta chain was recovered during a study of blood T cell repertoires in COVID-19. Profiling relied on immunoSEQ multiplex PCR, and the TCRdb table lists in-frame clones only, not all of them. The table lists about 59,000 clones, 70% to 80% of them singletons. Sequenced: peripheral blood. This sequence was found in a man at least 80 years old with acute or convalescent COVID-19.

The CDR3 loop reads CASSFTGANSPLHF. The CDR3 coding sequence is TGTGCCAGCAGCTTCACAGGGGCTAATTCACCCCTCCACTTT. The V call is TRBV7-2, the J call TRBJ1-6, with 7 bases identical to TRBD1. With V trimmed by 3 bases and J by 6 bases, 2 bases remained unmatched. The CDR3 spans 14 residues. Germline lookup yields CDR1 SGHTA and CDR2 FQGNSA. Full variable domain (rest looked up from reference TRBV7-2 and TRBJ1-6): GAGVSQSPSNKVTEKGKDVELRCDPISGHTALYWYRQSLGQGLEFLIYFQGNSAPDKSGLPSDRFSAERTGGSVSTLTIQRTQQEDSAVYLCASSFTGANSPLHFGNGTRLTVT.